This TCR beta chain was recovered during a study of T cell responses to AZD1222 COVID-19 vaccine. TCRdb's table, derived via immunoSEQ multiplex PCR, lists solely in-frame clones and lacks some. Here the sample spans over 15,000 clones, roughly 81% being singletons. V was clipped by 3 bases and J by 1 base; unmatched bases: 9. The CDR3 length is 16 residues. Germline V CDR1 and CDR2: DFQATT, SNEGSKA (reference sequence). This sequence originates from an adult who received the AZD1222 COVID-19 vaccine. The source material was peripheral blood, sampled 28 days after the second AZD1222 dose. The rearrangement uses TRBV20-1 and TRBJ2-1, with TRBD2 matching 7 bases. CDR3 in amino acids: CSASGWEGLSYNEQFF. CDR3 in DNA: TGCAGTGCTAGTGGGTGGGAGGGCCTATCCTACAATGAGCAGTTCTTC.